This entry lists 22 T cell receptor beta chains sequenced from one sample in a study of T cell changes during pregnancy in multiple sclerosis. Assay: immunoSEQ multiplex PCR; the TCRdb copy retains only in-frame clones and omits some. In the table there are approximately 22,000 clones, roughly 91% of which are singletons. Sequencing used CD8+ T cells from peripheral blood mononuclear cells, obtained in the third trimester of pregnancy. The origin of the receptors is a female donor with multiple sclerosis, enrolled in a pregnancy study.

V usage is TRBV4-2 and J usage is TRBJ2-5, with D possibly being TRBD2 (5 bases). The tail of the sequence fits TRBJ2-7 better, so the J call may be wrong. In germline, CDR1 is LGHNA, CDR2 YNFKEQ. The CDR3 is 17 amino acids. CDR3 DNA sequence: TGTGCCAGCAGCCAAGATAATCGGACTGCCTTCTCCTACGAGCAGTACTTC. It is translated as CASSQDNRTAFSYEQYF.

The chain employs TRBV9 and TRBJ2-1; D is ambiguous. Between the trimmed V and J ends, which lost 3 bases and 8 bases, there was a span of 18 bases. CDR3 length: 15 residues. The germline CDR1 and CDR2 sequences are SGDLS and YYNGEE. CDR3 sequence reads: CASSAEAFWMDEQFF. CDR3 bases: TGTGCCAGCAGCGCAGAGGCCTTTTGGATGGATGAGCAGTTCTTC.

The chain couples TRBV27 to TRBJ1-1; tentative D call: TRBD1 (5 bases). The ends were cut back, 7 bases at V and 1 base at J, with 19 bases in the middle. Germline loops: CDR1 MNHEY, CDR2 SMNVEV (reference sequence). This CDR3 region has 16 residues. The CDR3 bases are TGTGCCAGCACCCAAATCCAAGATGGGGCGAACACTGAAGCTTTCTTT. Translation: CASTQIQDGANTEAFF.

The chain recombines TRBV5-1 with TRBJ2-7; TRBD2 might be the D (6 bases). CDR1 and CDR2 (germline): SGHRS, YFSETQ. The CDR3 is 15 residues long. V lost 0 bases and J 4 bases, leaving 14 bases between the germline ends. CDR3 loop: CASSLVWEAPYEQYF. CDR3 bases: TGCGCCAGCAGCTTGGTGTGGGAGGCCCCTTACGAGCAGTACTTC.

The gene calls are TRBV7-3 and TRBJ2-3; D is uncertain. Trimming cost V 2 bases and J 1 base, with 4 bases left between them. CDR3 size: 13 residues. Germline CDR1 and CDR2: SGHTA and FQGTGA. CDR3 region: CASSLGGTDTQYF. DNA of the CDR3: TGTGCCAGCAGCTTAGGAGGCACAGATACGCAGTATTTT.

The chain is built from TRBV15 and TRBJ2-7, with a possible D match to TRBD2 (6 bases). V lost 5 bases and J lost 0, with 32 bases in between. The CDR3 is 21 residues long. CDR1 LNHNV and CDR2 YYDKDF come from the germline V gene (reference sequence). The CDR3 DNA is TGTGCCACCAGCCCCCCTAAGTCTGCTCTCGGTCGGGGGACGAGCTCCTACGAGCAGTACTTC. This codes for CATSPPKSALGRGTSSYEQYF.

The chain uses TRBV19 and TRBJ2-5, with D maybe TRBD2 (5 bases). The V gene's germline CDR1 is LNHDA and CDR2 SQIVND (reference sequence). The CDR3 has 15 residues. V dropped 2 bases and J dropped 1 base, with 11 bases sitting between them. CDR3 protein: CASSISGSFQETQYF. Here the CDR3 DNA reads TGTGCCAGTAGTATAAGTGGGAGCTTCCAAGAGACCCAGTACTTC. Supplemented by reference TRBV19 and TRBJ2-5, the full variable domain reads DGGITQSPKYLFRKEGQNVTLSCEQNLNHDAMYWYRQDPGQGLRLIYYSQIVNDFQKGDIAEGYSVSREKKESFPLTVTSAQKNPTAFYLCASSISGSFQETQYFGPGTRLLVL.

This chain connects TRBV4-2 to TRBJ2-7; weak D call: TRBD1 (6 bases). The length of the CDR3 is 15 residues. V lost 0 bases, J lost 5 bases, and 14 bases lay in between. CDR1 is LGHNA, CDR2 YNFKEQ, per germline. This CDR3 reads CASSQEGGTGNEQYF. For the CDR3, the DNA is TGTGCCAGCAGCCAAGAGGGTGGTACAGGGAACGAGCAGTACTTC.

This clone is medium-sized by share. The rearrangement links TRBV7-9 to TRBJ2-3; 10 bases map to TRBD2. Germline CDR1 is SEHNR and CDR2 is FQNEAQ (reference sequence). The CDR3 runs 13 residues. V shed 9 bases and J 3 bases; nucleotides not matched to a gene: 3. This CDR3 reads CASLAGETDTQYF. The CDR3 nucleotides read TGTGCCAGTCTAGCGGGAGAAACAGATACGCAGTATTTT.

The chain employs TRBV10-3 and TRBJ2-3; 8 bases agree with TRBD2. V trimming: 3 bases; J trimming: 2 bases; junction bases outside the gene matches: 16. The CDR3 totals 19 residues. Germline V gene sequence: CDR1 ENHRY, CDR2 SYGVKD. Written as DNA, the CDR3 is TGTGCCATCAGTGACAACAGATTTCCTAGCGGGCTACCCACAGATACGCAGTATTTT. It specifies CAISDNRFPSGLPTDTQYF.

The chain carries TRBV5-8 and TRBJ1-4, with TRBD1 identical over 7 bases. The CDR3 runs 15 residues. The germline CDR1 and CDR2 sequences are SGHTS and YDEGEE. V lost 7 bases and J lost 8; bases outside the gene matches: 14. The CDR3 is CASAPGDSTREKLFF. DNA of the CDR3: TGTGCCAGCGCCCCCGGGGACAGTACCCGGGAAAAACTGTTTTTT.

This chain links TRBV7-9 with TRBJ2-3; TRBD2 is a possible D gene (5 bases). Trimming pared 1 base from V and 3 bases from J, leaving 11 bases between. The CDR3 is made up of 15 amino acids. Germline-derived CDR1 and CDR2 are SEHNR and FQNEAQ (reference sequence). CDR3 bases: TGTGCCAGCAGCTTAGGGTTCGGGGATACAGATACGCAGTATTTT. Protein: CASSLGFGDTDTQYF.

The V gene is TRBV9, the J gene TRBJ2-5; 9 nucleotides line up with TRBD2. The CDR3 is 14 amino acids. The trim removed 2 bases at V and 3 bases at J, leaving 2 bases unmatched. Germline V gives CDR1 SGDLS, CDR2 YYNGEE. The CDR3 coding sequence is TGTGCCAGCAGCGTTTCTAGCGGGGAAGAGACCCAGTACTTC. Translating it yields CASSVSSGEETQYF. Supplemented by reference TRBV9 and TRBJ2-5, the full variable domain reads DSGVTQTPKHLITATGQRVTLRCSPRSGDLSVYWYQQSLDQGLQFLIQYYNGEERAKGNILERFSAQQFPDLHSELNLSSLELGDSALYFCASSVSSGEETQYFGPGTRLLVL.

This chain links TRBV29-1 with TRBJ1-2, with 8 positions matching TRBD1. Germline V gene sequence: CDR1 SQVTM, CDR2 ANQGSEA. V was pared by 1 base and J by 4 bases, with 17 bases of the junction left unmatched. The CDR3 contains 18 residues. The CDR3 is CSVEVLVKFDRGGYGYTF. The CDR3 DNA reads as TGCAGCGTTGAAGTTCTGGTTAAATTCGACAGGGGCGGCTATGGCTACACCTTC.

This rearrangement joins TRBV28 to TRBJ1-5; 10 bases line up with TRBD1. Germline CDR1 MDHEN, CDR2 SYDVKM. This CDR3 contains 15 residues. V shed 4 bases, J shed 5 bases, and the junction held 5 bases outside the gene matches. CDR3 in amino acids: CASSSGTGAHQPQHF. As DNA, the CDR3 is TGTGCCAGCAGTTCAGGGACAGGGGCGCATCAGCCCCAGCATTTT.

The rearrangement uses TRBV12-5 and TRBJ2-1; 10 bases fit TRBD2. Germline CDR1 LGHNT, CDR2 FRNRAP. This CDR3 is built from 15 residues. V dropped 1 base and J dropped 9; count of bases not matched to a gene: 6. CDR3 sequence: CASGLGGLAFTEQFF. For the CDR3, the DNA is TGTGCTAGTGGTTTGGGGGGACTAGCGTTTACTGAGCAGTTCTTC.

The gene calls are TRBV7-3 and TRBJ2-1; D not resolved. The germline V gene has CDR1 SGHTA and CDR2 FQGTGA. The V and J ends lost 4 bases and 7 bases respectively, with 17 bases between them. This CDR3 comprises 15 residues. This CDR3 reads CASSSPETARNEQFF. The DNA for the CDR3 is TGTGCCAGCAGCTCCCCAGAAACGGCGAGGAATGAGCAGTTCTTC.

The chain carries TRBV7-9 and TRBJ1-2; 7 positions match TRBD1. The CDR3 is 15 residues long. The germline V gene has CDR1 SEHNR and CDR2 FQNEAQ (reference sequence). V shed 2 bases and J 6 bases; nucleotides not matched to a gene: 9. The CDR3 DNA reads TGTGCCAGCAGCTTAACTCGGCAGGGGGGAGATGGCTACACCTTC. This encodes CASSLTRQGGDGYTF. Together with reference TRBV7-9 and TRBJ1-2, the CDR3 gives the full variable domain: DTGVSQNPRHKITKRGQNVTFRCDPISEHNRLYWYRQTLGQGPEFLTYFQNEAQLEKSRLLSDRFSAERPKGSFSTLEIQRTEQGDSAMYLCASSLTRQGGDGYTFGSGTRLTVV.

This chain links TRBV4-1 with TRBJ1-1, with D possibly matching TRBD1 (5 bases). This CDR3 comprises 13 residues. Trimming stripped 4 bases from V and 3 bases from J, with 9 bases between. The germline V gene has CDR1 MGHRA and CDR2 YSYEKL. The CDR3 loop reads CASSRPGDTEAFF. The CDR3, as DNA: TGCGCCAGCAGCCGTCCGGGGGACACTGAAGCTTTCTTT.

This chain uses TRBV7-9 with TRBJ2-1; D remains unclear. This CDR3 is 11 amino acids long. Germline lookup yields CDR1 SEHNR and CDR2 FQNEAQ (reference sequence). Trimming pared 4 bases from V and 5 bases from J, leaving 3 bases between. The CDR3 nucleotides read TGTGCCAGCAGCTACAACAATGAGCAGTTCTTC. Its protein is CASSYNNEQFF. The full variable domain, in which reference TRBV7-9 and TRBJ2-1 provide the parts outside the CDR3, is DTGVSQNPRHKITKRGQNVTFRCDPISEHNRLYWYRQTLGQGPEFLTYFQNEAQLEKSRLLSDRFSAERPKGSFSTLEIQRTEQGDSAMYLCASSYNNEQFFGPGTRLTVL.

The J gene is TRBJ2-3, the V gene TRBV7-9; possible D gene TRBD2, 5 bases. Trimming took 5 bases from V and 0 from J, leaving 15 bases between them. The V gene's germline CDR1 is SEHNR and CDR2 FQNEAQ (reference sequence). The CDR3 has 16 residues. CDR3: CASSQRGIPSTDTQYF. The CDR3 bases are TGTGCCAGCAGCCAAAGAGGGATTCCTAGCACAGATACGCAGTATTTT. The entire variable domain, with the rest obtained from reference TRBV7-9 and TRBJ2-3, is as follows: DTGVSQNPRHKITKRGQNVTFRCDPISEHNRLYWYRQTLGQGPEFLTYFQNEAQLEKSRLLSDRFSAERPKGSFSTLEIQRTEQGDSAMYLCASSQRGIPSTDTQYFGPGTRLTVL.

The count of this clone is one. CDR3 DNA: TGTGCCAGTAGTATCGGGACAGGCTACGAGCAGTACTTC. Translating it yields CASSIGTGYEQYF. This chain uses TRBV19 with TRBJ2-7; 8 nucleotides match TRBD1. Germline CDR1 reads LNHDA; CDR2 reads SQIVND (reference sequence). V dropped 3 bases and J dropped 3; count of bases not matched to a gene: 1. This CDR3 contains 13 residues.